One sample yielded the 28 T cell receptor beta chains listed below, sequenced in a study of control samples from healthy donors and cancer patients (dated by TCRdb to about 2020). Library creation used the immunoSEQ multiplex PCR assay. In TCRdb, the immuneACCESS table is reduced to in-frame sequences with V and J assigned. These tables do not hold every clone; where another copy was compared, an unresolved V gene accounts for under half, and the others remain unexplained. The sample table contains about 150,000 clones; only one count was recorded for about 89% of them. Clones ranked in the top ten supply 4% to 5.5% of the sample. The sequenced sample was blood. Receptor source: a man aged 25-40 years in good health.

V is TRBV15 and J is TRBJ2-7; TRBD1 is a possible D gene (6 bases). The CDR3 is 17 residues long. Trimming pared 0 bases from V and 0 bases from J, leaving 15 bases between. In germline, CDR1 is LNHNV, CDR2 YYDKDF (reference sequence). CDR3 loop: CATSREFVDSNSYEQYF. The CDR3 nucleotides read TGTGCCACCAGCAGAGAGTTCGTGGACAGCAACTCCTACGAGCAGTACTTC.

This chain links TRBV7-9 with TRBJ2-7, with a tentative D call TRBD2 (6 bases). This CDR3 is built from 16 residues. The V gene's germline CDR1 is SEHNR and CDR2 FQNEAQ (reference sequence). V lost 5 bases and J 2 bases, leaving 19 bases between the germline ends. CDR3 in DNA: TGTGCCAGCAGCGGCCACCCTAGCGCCAAACCCTACGAGCAGTACTTC. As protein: CASSGHPSAKPYEQYF.

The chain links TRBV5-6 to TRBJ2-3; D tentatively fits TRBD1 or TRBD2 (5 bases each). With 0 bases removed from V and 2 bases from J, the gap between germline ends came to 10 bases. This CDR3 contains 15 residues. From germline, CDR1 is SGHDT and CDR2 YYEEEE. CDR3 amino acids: CASSLGTGTTDTQYF. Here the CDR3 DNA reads TGTGCCAGCAGCTTGGGTACGGGGACCACAGATACGCAGTATTTT.

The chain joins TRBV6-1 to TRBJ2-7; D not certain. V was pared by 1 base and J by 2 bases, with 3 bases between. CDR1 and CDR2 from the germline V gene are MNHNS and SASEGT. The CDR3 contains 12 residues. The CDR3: CASSEEPYEQYF. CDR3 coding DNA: TGTGCCAGCAGTGAAGAGCCCTACGAGCAGTACTTC.

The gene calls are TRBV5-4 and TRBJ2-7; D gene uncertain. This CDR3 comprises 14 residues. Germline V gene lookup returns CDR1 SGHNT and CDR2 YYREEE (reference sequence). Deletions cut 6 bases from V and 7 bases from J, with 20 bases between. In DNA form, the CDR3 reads TGTGCCAGCATAAGAATGGGCAGTCCAAGGGAGCAGTACTTC. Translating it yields CASIRMGSPREQYF. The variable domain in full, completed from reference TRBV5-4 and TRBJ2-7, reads ETGVTQSPTHLIKTRGQQVTLRCSSQSGHNTVSWYQQALGQGPQFIFQYYREEENGRGNFPPRFSGLQFPNYSSELNVNALELDDSALYLCASIRMGSPREQYFGPGTRLTVT.

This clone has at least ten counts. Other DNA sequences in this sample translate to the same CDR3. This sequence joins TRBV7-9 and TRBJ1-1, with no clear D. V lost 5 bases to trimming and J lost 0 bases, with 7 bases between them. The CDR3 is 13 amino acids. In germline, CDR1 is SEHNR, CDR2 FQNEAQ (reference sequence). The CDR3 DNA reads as TGTGCCAGCAGCCTTGACATGAACACTGAAGCTTTCTTT. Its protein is CASSLDMNTEAFF.

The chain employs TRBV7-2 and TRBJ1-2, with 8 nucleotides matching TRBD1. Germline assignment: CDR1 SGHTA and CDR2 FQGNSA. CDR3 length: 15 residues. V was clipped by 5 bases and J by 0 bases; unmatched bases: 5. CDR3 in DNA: TGTGCCAGCAGCCTCACAGGGGGGGCTAACTATGGCTACACCTTC. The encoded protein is CASSLTGGANYGYTF.

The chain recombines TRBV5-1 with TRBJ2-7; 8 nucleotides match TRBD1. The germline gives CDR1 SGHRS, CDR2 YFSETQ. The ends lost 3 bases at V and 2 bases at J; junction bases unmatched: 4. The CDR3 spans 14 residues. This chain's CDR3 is CASSYQTGAYEQYF. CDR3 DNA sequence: TGCGCCAGCAGCTACCAGACAGGGGCCTACGAGCAGTACTTC. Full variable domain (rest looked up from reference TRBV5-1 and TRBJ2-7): KAGVTQTPRYLIKTRGQQVTLSCSPISGHRSVSWYQQTPGQGLQFLFEYFSETQRNKGNFPGRFSGRQFSNSRSEMNVSTLELGDSALYLCASSYQTGAYEQYFGPGTRLTVT.

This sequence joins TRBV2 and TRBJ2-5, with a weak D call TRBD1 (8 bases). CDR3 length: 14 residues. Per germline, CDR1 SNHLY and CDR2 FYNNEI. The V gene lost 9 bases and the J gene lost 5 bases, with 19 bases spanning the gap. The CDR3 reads CASGGDRGGETQYF. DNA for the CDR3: TGTGCCAGTGGGGGAGACAGGGGAGGGGAGACCCAGTACTTC.

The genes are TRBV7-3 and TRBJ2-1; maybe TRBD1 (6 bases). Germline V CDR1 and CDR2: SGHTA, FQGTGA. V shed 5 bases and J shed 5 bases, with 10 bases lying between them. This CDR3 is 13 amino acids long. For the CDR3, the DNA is TGTGCCAGCAGCCTTAACAGGGACAATGAGCAGTTCTTC. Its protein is CASSLNRDNEQFF.

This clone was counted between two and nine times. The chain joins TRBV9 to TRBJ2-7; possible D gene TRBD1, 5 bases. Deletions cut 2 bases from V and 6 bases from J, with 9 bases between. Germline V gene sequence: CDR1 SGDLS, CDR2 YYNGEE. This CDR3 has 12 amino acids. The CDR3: CASSVGTGEQYF. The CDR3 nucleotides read TGTGCCAGCAGCGTGGGTACAGGCGAGCAGTACTTC.

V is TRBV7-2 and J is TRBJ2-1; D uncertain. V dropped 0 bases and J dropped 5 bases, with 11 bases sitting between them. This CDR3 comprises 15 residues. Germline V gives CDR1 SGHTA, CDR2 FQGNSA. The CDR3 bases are TGTGCCAGCAGCTTAGCGTTTTCGTCCCACAATGAGCAGTTCTTC. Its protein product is CASSLAFSSHNEQFF. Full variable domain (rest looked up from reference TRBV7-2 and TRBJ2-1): GAGVSQSPSNKVTEKGKDVELRCDPISGHTALYWYRQSLGQGLEFLIYFQGNSAPDKSGLPSDRFSAERTGGSVSTLTIQRTQQEDSAVYLCASSLAFSSHNEQFFGPGTRLTVL.

The CDR3: CASTRGGEWNTEAFF. CDR3 DNA sequence: TGTGCCAGCACCCGGGGAGGGGAGTGGAACACTGAAGCTTTCTTT. V usage is TRBV25-1 and J usage is TRBJ1-1, with D perhaps matching TRBD1 (5 bases). The V end lost 7 bases, the J end lost 1 base, and 16 bases lay between the germline ends. This CDR3 has 15 residues. Germline V CDR1 and CDR2: MGHDK, SYGVNS.

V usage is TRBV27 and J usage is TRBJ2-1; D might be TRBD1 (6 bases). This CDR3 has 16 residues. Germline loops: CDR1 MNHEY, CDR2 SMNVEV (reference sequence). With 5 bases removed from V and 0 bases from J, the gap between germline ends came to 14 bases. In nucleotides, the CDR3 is TGTGCCAGCAGTACCCGACAGGTTAGCTCCTACAATGAGCAGTTCTTC. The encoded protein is CASSTRQVSSYNEQFF.

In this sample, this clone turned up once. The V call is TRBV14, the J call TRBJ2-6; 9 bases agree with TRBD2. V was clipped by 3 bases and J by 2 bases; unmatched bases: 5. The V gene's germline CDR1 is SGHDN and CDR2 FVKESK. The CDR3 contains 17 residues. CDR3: CASSQRGGRAGANVLTF. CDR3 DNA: TGTGCCAGCAGCCAGCGGGGGGGCCGGGCTGGGGCCAACGTCCTGACTTTC.

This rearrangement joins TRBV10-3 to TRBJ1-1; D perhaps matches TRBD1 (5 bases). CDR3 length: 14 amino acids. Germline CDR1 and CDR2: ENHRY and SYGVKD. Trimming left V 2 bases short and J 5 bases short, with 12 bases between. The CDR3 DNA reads TGTGCCATCAGTGAGGCGGGGGAGGTAACTGAAGCTTTCTTT. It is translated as CAISEAGEVTEAFF.

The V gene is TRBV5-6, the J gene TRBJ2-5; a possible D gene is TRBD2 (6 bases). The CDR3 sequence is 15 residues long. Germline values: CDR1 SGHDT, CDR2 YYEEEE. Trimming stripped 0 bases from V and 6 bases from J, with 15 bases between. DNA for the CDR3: TGTGCCAGCAGCTTGGCGGGAGCCCCGTGGAAGACCCAGTACTTC. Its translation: CASSLAGAPWKTQYF.

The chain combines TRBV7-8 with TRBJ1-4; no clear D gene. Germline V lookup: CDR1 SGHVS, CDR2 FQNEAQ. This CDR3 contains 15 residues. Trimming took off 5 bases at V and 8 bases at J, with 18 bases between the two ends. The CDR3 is CASSPRASYPEKLFF. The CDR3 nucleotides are TGTGCCAGCAGCCCTAGGGCCTCGTACCCGGAAAAACTGTTTTTT.

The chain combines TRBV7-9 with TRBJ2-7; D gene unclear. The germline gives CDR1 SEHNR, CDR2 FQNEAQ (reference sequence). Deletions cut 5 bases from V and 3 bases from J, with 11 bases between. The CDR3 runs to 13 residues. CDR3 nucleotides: TGTGCCAGCAGCCAGAATTTAGGCTACGAGCAGTACTTC. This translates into CASSQNLGYEQYF.

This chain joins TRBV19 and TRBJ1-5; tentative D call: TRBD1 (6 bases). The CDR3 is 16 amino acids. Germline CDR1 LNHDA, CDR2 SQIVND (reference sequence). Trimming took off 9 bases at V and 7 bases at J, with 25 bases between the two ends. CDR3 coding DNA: TGTGCCAGCTCAGAGGGGGACAAGGTGAATTGGCAGCCCCAGCATTTT. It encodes CASSEGDKVNWQPQHF.

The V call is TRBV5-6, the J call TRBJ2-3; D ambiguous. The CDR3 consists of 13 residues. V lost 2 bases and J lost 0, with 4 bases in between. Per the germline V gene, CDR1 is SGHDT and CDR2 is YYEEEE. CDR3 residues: CASSFSSTDTQYF. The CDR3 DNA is TGTGCCAGCAGCTTTTCTAGCACAGATACGCAGTATTTT.

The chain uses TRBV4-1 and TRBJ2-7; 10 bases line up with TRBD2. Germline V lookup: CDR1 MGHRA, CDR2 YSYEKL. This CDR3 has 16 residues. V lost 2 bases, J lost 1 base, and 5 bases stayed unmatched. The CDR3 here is CASSQLAGVISYEQYF. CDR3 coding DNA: TGCGCCAGCAGCCAACTAGCGGGAGTTATATCCTACGAGCAGTACTTC.

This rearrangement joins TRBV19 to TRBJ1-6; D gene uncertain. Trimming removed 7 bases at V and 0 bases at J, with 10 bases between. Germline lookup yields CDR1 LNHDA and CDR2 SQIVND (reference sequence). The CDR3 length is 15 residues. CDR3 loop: CASKDVSSYNSPLHF. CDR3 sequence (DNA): TGTGCCAGTAAGGACGTAAGCTCCTATAATTCACCCCTCCACTTT.

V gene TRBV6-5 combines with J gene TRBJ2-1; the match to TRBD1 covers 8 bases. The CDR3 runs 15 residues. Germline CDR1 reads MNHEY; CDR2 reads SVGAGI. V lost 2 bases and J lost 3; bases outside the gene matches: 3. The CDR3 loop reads CASSYTGGFYNEQFF. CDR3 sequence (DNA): TGTGCCAGCAGTTACACAGGGGGATTCTACAATGAGCAGTTCTTC.

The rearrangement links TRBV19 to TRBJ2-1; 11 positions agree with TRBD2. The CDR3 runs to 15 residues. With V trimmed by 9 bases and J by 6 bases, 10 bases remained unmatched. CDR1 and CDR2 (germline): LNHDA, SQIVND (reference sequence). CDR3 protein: CASKRSGGAVNEQFF. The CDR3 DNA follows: TGTGCCAGCAAACGTAGCGGGGGGGCCGTCAATGAGCAGTTCTTC.

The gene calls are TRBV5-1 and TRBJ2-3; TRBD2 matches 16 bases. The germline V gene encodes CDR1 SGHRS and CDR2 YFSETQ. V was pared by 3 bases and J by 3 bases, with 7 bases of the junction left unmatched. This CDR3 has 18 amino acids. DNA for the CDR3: TGCGCCAGCAGCTCTGGGACTAGCGGGGGGGCTCGTACAGATACGCAGTATTTT. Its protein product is CASSSGTSGGARTDTQYF.

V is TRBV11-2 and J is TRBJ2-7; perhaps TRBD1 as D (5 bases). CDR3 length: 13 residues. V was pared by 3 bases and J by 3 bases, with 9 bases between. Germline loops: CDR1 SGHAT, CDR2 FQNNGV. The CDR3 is CASSFSRDYEQYF. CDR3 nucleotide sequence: TGTGCCAGCAGCTTTTCCAGGGACTACGAGCAGTACTTC.

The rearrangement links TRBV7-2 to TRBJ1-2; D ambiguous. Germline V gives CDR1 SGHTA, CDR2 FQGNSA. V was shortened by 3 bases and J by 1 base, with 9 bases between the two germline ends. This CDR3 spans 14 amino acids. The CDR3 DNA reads TGTGCCAGCAGCTTGTGGACGGATAACTATGGCTACACCTTC. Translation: CASSLWTDNYGYTF.